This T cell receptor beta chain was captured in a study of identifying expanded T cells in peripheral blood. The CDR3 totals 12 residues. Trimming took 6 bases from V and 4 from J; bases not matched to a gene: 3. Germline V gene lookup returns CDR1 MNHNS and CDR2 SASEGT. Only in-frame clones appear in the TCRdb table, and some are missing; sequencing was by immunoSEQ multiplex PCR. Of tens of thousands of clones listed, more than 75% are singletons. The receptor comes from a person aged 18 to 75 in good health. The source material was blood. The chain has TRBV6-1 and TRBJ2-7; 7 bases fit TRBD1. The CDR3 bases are TGTGCCAGCAGGAAACAGGGGTACGAGCAGTACTTC. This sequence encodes CASRKQGYEQYF.